This T cell receptor beta chain was profiled in a study of shared clonotypes between healthy human individuals. Findings of the study overall: Among a handful of donors, 4.5% to 5.5% of naive CD4 clonotypes were found in common. Memory subsets generally showed lower estimated richness than naive subsets.

Terminally differentiated effector memory CD45RA+ cells were excluded by CCR7 positive selection of CD45RO-negative cells. The data were produced by immunoSEQ multiplex PCR, yet TCRdb's version contains in-frame clones alone and is incomplete. The sample has roughly 1,800,000 clones, about 95% seen once. As concerns this clone: The antigen remains unidentified.

Input material: naive CD8+ T cells sorted from blood. The sequence was collected from a man younger than 30 in good health.

The CDR3 protein is CSVVYPYSYEQYF. DNA of the CDR3: TGCAGCGTTGTGTACCCGTACTCCTACGAGCAGTACTTC. The chain couples TRBV29-1 to TRBJ2-7, with unresolved D. CDR3 size: 13 residues. The V end was cut by 4 bases, the J end by 0 bases, with 10 bases between. In germline, CDR1 is SQVTM, CDR2 ANQGSEA.